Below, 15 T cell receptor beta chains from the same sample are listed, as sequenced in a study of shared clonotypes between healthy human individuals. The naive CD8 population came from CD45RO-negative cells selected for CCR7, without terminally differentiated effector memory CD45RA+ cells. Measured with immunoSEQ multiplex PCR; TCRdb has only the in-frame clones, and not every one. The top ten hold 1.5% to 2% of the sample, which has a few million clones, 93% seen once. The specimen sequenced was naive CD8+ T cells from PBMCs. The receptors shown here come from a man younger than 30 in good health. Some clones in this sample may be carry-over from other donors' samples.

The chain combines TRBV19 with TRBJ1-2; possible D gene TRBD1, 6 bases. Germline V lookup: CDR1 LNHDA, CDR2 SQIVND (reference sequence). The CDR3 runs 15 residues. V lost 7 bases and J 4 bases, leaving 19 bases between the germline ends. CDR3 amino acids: CASISYPGAGYGYTF. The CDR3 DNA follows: TGTGCCAGTATCTCTTATCCGGGGGCTGGCTATGGCTACACCTTC.

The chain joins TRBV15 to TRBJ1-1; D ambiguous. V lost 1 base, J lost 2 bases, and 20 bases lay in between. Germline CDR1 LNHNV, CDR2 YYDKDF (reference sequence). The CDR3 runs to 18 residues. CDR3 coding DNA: TGTGCCACCAGCAGAGGCATGGACCGGGCAGATTTTAACACTGAAGCTTTCTTT. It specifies CATSRGMDRADFNTEAFF.

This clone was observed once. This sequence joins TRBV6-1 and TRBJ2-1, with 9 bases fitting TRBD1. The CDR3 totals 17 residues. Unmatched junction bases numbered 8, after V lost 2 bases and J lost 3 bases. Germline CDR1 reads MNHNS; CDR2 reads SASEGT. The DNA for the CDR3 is TGTGCCAGCAGTGAATATTGGGTGACAGGGGGCTACAATGAGCAGTTCTTC. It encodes CASSEYWVTGGYNEQFF.

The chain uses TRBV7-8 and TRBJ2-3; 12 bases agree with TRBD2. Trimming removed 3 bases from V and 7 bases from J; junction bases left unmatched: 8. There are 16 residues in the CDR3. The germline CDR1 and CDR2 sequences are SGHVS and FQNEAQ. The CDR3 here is CASSLLSGLAGNTQYF. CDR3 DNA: TGTGCCAGCAGCTTGCTCTCGGGACTAGCGGGCAATACGCAGTATTTT.

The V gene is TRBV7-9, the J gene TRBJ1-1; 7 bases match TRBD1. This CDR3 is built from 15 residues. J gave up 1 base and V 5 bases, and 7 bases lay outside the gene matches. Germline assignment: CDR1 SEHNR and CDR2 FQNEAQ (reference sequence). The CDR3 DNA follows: TGTGCCAGCAGCCCCAGGACAGGATCGAACACTGAAGCTTTCTTT. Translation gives CASSPRTGSNTEAFF.

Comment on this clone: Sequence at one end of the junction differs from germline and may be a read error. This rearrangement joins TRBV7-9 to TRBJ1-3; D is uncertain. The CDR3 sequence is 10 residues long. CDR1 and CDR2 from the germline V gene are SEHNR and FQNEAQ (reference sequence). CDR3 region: CALWGNIIYF. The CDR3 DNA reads TGTGCCCTCTGGGGAAACATCATATATTTT.

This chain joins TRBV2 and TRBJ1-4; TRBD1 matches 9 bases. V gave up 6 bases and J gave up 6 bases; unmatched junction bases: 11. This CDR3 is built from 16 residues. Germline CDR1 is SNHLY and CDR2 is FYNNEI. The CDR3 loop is CASSHDMRTGDEKLFF. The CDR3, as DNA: TGTGCCAGCAGCCACGATATGCGGACAGGGGATGAAAAACTGTTTTTT.

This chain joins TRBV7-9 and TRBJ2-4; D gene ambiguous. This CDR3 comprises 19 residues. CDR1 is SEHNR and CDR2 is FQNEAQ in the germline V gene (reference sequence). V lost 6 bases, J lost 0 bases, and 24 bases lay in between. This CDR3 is CASRLTAARDYLAKNIQYF. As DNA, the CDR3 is TGTGCCAGCAGACTTACCGCAGCCAGAGATTACCTAGCCAAAAACATTCAGTACTTC.

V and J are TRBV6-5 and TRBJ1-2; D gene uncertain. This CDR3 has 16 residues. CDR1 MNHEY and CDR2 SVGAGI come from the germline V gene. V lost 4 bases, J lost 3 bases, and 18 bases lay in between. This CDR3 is CASSSKMTDLYYGYTF. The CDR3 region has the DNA TGTGCCAGCAGTTCCAAGATGACCGATCTCTACTATGGCTACACCTTC.

CDR3 sequence reads: CASSLKGQGAGQPQHF. CDR3 nucleotides: TGTGCCAGCAGTTTAAAGGGGCAGGGGGCGGGTCAGCCCCAGCATTTT. The chain recombines TRBV27 with TRBJ1-5; 8 bases agree with TRBD1. This CDR3 is built from 16 residues. The germline CDR1 and CDR2 sequences are MNHEY and SMNVEV (reference sequence). Unmatched junction bases numbered 9, after V lost 2 bases and J lost 6 bases.

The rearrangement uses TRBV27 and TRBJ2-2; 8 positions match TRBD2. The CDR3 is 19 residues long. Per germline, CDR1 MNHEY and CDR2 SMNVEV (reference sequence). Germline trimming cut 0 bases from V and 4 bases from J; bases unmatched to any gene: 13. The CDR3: CASSLSRLLAEAGTGELFF. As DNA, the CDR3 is TGTGCCAGCAGTTTATCCCGGCTACTAGCGGAGGCGGGCACCGGGGAGCTGTTTTTT.

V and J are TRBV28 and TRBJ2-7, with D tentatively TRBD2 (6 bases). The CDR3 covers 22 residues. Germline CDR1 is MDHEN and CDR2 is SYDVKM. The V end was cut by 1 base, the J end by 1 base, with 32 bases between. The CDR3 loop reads CASSLLSSDSGTPFHSSYEQYF. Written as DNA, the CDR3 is TGTGCCAGCAGTTTATTATCGTCGGACTCCGGGACTCCCTTTCATTCTTCCTACGAGCAGTACTTC. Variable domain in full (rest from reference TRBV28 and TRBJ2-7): DVKVTQSSRYLVKRTGEKVFLECVQDMDHENMFWYRQDPGLGLRLIYFSYDVKMKEKGDIPEGYSVSREKKERFSLILESASTNQTSMYLCASSLLSSDSGTPFHSSYEQYFGPGTRLTVT.

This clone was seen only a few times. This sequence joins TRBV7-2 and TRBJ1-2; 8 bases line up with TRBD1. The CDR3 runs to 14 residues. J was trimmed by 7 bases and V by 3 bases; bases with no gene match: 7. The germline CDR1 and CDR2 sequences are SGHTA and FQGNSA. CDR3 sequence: CASSFRGRGGGYTF. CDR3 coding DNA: TGTGCCAGCAGCTTCAGGGGGCGCGGAGGTGGCTACACCTTC.

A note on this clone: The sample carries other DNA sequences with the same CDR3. The CDR3 is CSVDGNEQFF. The CDR3 coding sequence is TGCAGCGTTGACGGGAATGAGCAGTTCTTC. The chain is built from TRBV29-1 and TRBJ2-1; D call uncertain. Trimming pared 3 bases from V and 7 bases from J, leaving 4 bases between. CDR3 length: 10 residues. Germline CDR1 and CDR2: SQVTM and ANQGSEA.

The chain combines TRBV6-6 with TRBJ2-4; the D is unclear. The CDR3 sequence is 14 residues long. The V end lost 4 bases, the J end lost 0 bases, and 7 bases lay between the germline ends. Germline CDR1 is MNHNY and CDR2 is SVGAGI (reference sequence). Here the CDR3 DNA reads TGTGCCAGCAGTTCGGTCCTAGCCAAAAACATTCAGTACTTC. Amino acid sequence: CASSSVLAKNIQYF.